A selection of T cell receptor beta chains follows, all from one sample in a study of breast tumors, draining lymph nodes, adjacent tissues. TCRdb ran MiXCR on the multiplex PCR reads and lists one entry per CDR3 protein. The sample contains around 150,000 distinct CDR3 sequences, approximately 29% of which appear only once. The sample consisted of axillary lymph node tissue. The source is a female donor with breast cancer. Some clones in this sample may be carry-over from other donors' samples. Both conserved end residues are part of each CDR3. Fields, in order: J gene, V gene, D gene, clone size, CDR3 protein, CDR3 DNA. D genes are given only for firm matches. Not every row has a clone size; where given, it reads once, few, many or a size class.

J: TRBJ1-1
V: TRBV14
D: TRBD1
size: few
CDR3: CASSQGRTGDLRSTEAFF
DNA: TGTGCCAGCAGCCAAGGAAGGACAGGGGATCTTCGATCTACTGAAGCTTTCTTT

J: TRBJ1-6
V: TRBV12-3/TRBV12-4
D: TRBD1
size: many
CDR3: CASSQQGGYNSPLHF
DNA: TGTGCCAGCAGTCAACAGGGGGGCTATAATTCACCCCTCCACTTT

J: TRBJ1-1
V: TRBV7-8
D: TRBD1
size: few
CDR3: CASSLGQYPGTEAFF
DNA: TGTGCCAGCAGCTTGGGACAGTATCCGGGGACTGAAGCTTTCTTT

J: TRBJ2-1
V: TRBV5-6
D: NA
size: many
CDR3: CASSLVGLNHNEQFF
DNA: TGTGCCAGCAGCTTGGTTGGGCTTAATCACAATGAGCAGTTCTTC

J: TRBJ2-6
V: TRBV28
D: NA
size: few
CDR3: CASHSGFSGANVLTF
DNA: TGTGCCAGCCATTCGGGTTTTTCTGGGGCCAACGTCCTGACTTTC

J: TRBJ1-4
V: TRBV30
D: NA
size: many
CDR3: CAVRTANNEKLFF
DNA: TGTGCCGTAAGGACAGCGAATAATGAAAAACTGTTTTTT

J: TRBJ1-2
V: TRBV7-2
D: NA
size: many
CDR3: CASSPQGGDGYTF
DNA: TGTGCCAGCAGCCCTCAGGGCGGAGATGGCTACACCTTC

J: TRBJ2-5
V: TRBV6-2/TRBV6-3
D: NA
size: NA
CDR3: CASSHSITRTQETQYF
DNA: TGTGCCAGCAGTCACTCGATTACCAGGACCCAAGAGACCCAGTACTTC

J: TRBJ2-3
V: TRBV10-3
D: NA
size: many
CDR3: CAVESTPSTDTQYF
DNA: TGTGCCGTCGAGTCGACGCCTAGCACAGATACGCAGTATTTT

J: TRBJ2-3
V: TRBV10-3
D: TRBD1
size: many
CDR3: CAISATGFGTDTQYF
DNA: TGTGCCATCAGTGCGACAGGGTTTGGCACAGATACGCAGTATTTT

J: TRBJ1-2
V: TRBV6-1
D: TRBD1
size: many
CDR3: CASSPDRGSGYGYTF
DNA: TGTGCCAGCAGCCCAGACAGGGGAAGCGGCTATGGCTACACCTTC

J: TRBJ2-5
V: TRBV10-3
D: NA
size: many
CDR3: CAISDFGLLRETQYF
DNA: TGTGCCATCAGTGACTTTGGTCTTCTCCGAGAGACCCAGTACTTC

J: TRBJ1-1
V: TRBV6-2/TRBV6-3
D: TRBD1
size: NA
CDR3: CASRPQGIGGEAFF
DNA: TGTGCCAGCAGACCACAGGGGATTGGCGGTGAAGCTTTCTTT

J: TRBJ1-2
V: TRBV27
D: NA
size: NA
CDR3: CASSSRWGVYDYTF
DNA: TGTGCCAGCAGTTCACGGTGGGGGGTCTATGACTACACCTTC

J: TRBJ2-3
V: TRBV7-2
D: TRBD2
size: NA
CDR3: CASSFRLAGGGDTQYF
DNA: TGTGCCAGCAGCTTTCGACTAGCGGGGGGTGGAGATACGCAGTATTTT

J: TRBJ2-3
V: TRBV6-1
D: TRBD2
size: few
CDR3: CASSTRRLAPDTRYF
DNA: TGTGCCAGCAGTACCAGACGACTAGCCCCAGATACGCGGTATTTT

J: TRBJ2-5
V: TRBV6-2/TRBV6-3
D: TRBD2
size: many
CDR3: CASSVAGVSRETQYF
DNA: TGTGCCAGCAGTGTAGCGGGGGTATCGCGAGAGACCCAGTACTTC

J: TRBJ2-7
V: TRBV30
D: NA
size: many
CDR3: CAASRGGEQYF
DNA: TGTGCCGCGAGCAGAGGAGGCGAGCAGTACTTC

J: TRBJ2-5
V: TRBV11-1
D: NA
size: once
CDR3: CASSPFETQYF
DNA: TGTGCCAGCAGCCCTTTCGAGACCCAGTACTTC

J: TRBJ1-2
V: TRBV9
D: TRBD1
size: many
CDR3: CASSGRGPGYTF
DNA: TGTGCCAGCAGCGGCAGGGGGCCTGGCTACACCTTC

J: TRBJ1-6
V: TRBV24-1
D: TRBD1
size: NA
CDR3: CATRTGQGNSNQPLHF
DNA: TGTGCCACCAGGACCGGACAGGGAAATAGCAATCAGCCCCTCCACTTT

J: TRBJ2-3
V: TRBV27
D: NA
size: many
CDR3: CASRMEGAADTQYF
DNA: TGTGCCAGCAGGATGGAGGGGGCGGCAGATACGCAGTATTTT

J: TRBJ2-3
V: TRBV14
D: TRBD2
size: many
CDR3: CASRLGGINTDTQYF
DNA: TGTGCCAGCAGATTGGGGGGGATCAACACAGATACGCAGTATTTT

J: TRBJ2-7
V: TRBV2
D: NA
size: NA
CDR3: CASGEVGILSYEQYF
DNA: TGTGCCAGCGGTGAGGTAGGCATTCTCTCCTACGAGCAGTACTTC

J: TRBJ2-3
V: TRBV20-1
D: TRBD2
size: NA
CDR3: CSAGTSGAPSTDTQYF
DNA: TGCAGTGCCGGGACTAGCGGGGCCCCGAGCACAGATACGCAGTATTTT

J: TRBJ1-4
V: TRBV2
D: NA
size: many
CDR3: CASSVQGVREKLFF
DNA: TGTGCCAGCAGTGTACAGGGTGTCCGTGAAAAACTGTTTTTT

J: TRBJ2-5
V: TRBV20-1
D: TRBD1
size: many
CDR3: CSANRDRAGIKETQYF
DNA: TGCAGTGCTAACCGGGACAGGGCGGGAATAAAAGAGACCCAGTACTTC

J: TRBJ2-2
V: TRBV24-1
D: NA
size: many
CDR3: CATSGATAGELFF
DNA: TGTGCCACCAGTGGGGCCACTGCCGGGGAGCTGTTTTTT

J: TRBJ2-5
V: TRBV7-8
D: NA
size: many
CDR3: CASSLDTRAQYF
DNA: TGTGCCAGCAGCTTAGATACGAGGGCCCAGTACTTC

J: TRBJ2-2
V: TRBV5-1
D: NA
size: NA
CDR3: CASSLRTVSTRELFF
DNA: TGCGCCAGCAGCTTAAGGACGGTGAGCACCAGGGAGCTGTTTTTT

J: TRBJ1-1
V: TRBV25-1
D: NA
size: NA
CDR3: CASSETTNTEAFF
DNA: TGTGCCAGCAGTGAGACAACGAACACTGAAGCTTTCTTT

J: TRBJ2-1
V: TRBV11-2
D: TRBD2
size: many
CDR3: CASSPSGLLAGPPNNEQFF
DNA: TGTGCCAGCAGCCCCTCCGGGTTATTAGCGGGACCTCCCAACAATGAGCAGTTCTTC

J: TRBJ1-4
V: TRBV6-1
D: NA
size: many
CDR3: CASNPGHTNEKLFF
DNA: TGTGCCAGCAACCCGGGACATACTAATGAAAAACTGTTTTTT

J: TRBJ1-4
V: TRBV28
D: TRBD1
size: many
CDR3: CASRPRGMGEKLFF
DNA: TGTGCCAGCAGACCCAGGGGGATGGGTGAAAAACTGTTTTTT

J: TRBJ1-6
V: TRBV6-4
D: NA
size: NA
CDR3: CASTVTTKSGSNSPLHF
DNA: TGTGCCAGCACCGTGACCACAAAGTCAGGGTCTAATTCACCCCTCCACTTT

J: TRBJ2-3
V: TRBV5-1
D: NA
size: many
CDR3: CASSLGPLGTSTDTQYF
DNA: TGCGCCAGCAGCTTGGGGCCCCTCGGAACAAGCACAGATACGCAGTATTTT

J: TRBJ2-1
V: TRBV5-1
D: TRBD2
size: many
CDR3: CASSPWLGGTSKYEQFF
DNA: TGCGCCAGCAGCCCCTGGCTCGGTGGGACTAGCAAGTATGAGCAGTTCTTC

J: TRBJ1-2
V: TRBV12-5
D: NA
size: NA
CDR3: CASGLYSYGYTF
DNA: TGTGCTAGTGGTTTGTACAGCTATGGCTACACCTTC

J: TRBJ2-6
V: TRBV5-5
D: NA
size: many
CDR3: CASSNYAGANVLTF
DNA: TGTGCCAGCAGCAATTACGCTGGGGCCAACGTCCTGACTTTC

J: TRBJ1-1
V: TRBV7-2
D: NA
size: few
CDR3: CASSSTAGNTEAFF
DNA: TGTGCCAGCAGCTCGACGGCCGGGAACACTGAAGCTTTCTTT

J: TRBJ1-2
V: TRBV20-1
D: NA
size: NA
CDR3: CNVADRNYGYTF
DNA: TGCAATGTCGCCGACAGGAACTATGGCTACACCTTC

J: TRBJ1-1
V: TRBV2
D: NA
size: few
CDR3: CASSPTSFMNTEAFF
DNA: TGTGCCAGCAGCCCAACCTCCTTTATGAACACTGAAGCTTTCTTT

J: TRBJ2-2
V: TRBV5-8
D: NA
size: many
CDR3: CASSLPPGFTGELFF
DNA: TGTGCCAGCAGCTTGCCCCCTGGATTCACCGGGGAGCTGTTTTTT

J: TRBJ1-6
V: TRBV5-1
D: NA
size: once
CDR3: CASSWENSPLHF
DNA: TGCGCCAGCAGCTGGGAGAACTCACCCCTCCACTTT

J: TRBJ2-3
V: TRBV20-1
D: NA
size: many
CDR3: CSARSVYTDTQYF
DNA: TGCAGTGCTAGATCGGTGTACACAGATACGCAGTATTTT

J: TRBJ2-3
V: TRBV7-9
D: TRBD2
size: NA
CDR3: CASSLTSANNEQYF
DNA: TGTGCCAGCAGCTTAACTAGCGCGAACAATGAGCAGTATTTT

J: TRBJ2-2
V: TRBV9
D: NA
size: many
CDR3: CASSASGPNTGELFF
DNA: TGTGCCAGCAGCGCGTCAGGGCCGAACACCGGGGAGCTGTTTTTT

J: TRBJ2-2
V: TRBV10-3
D: TRBD1
size: NA
CDR3: CAIRGTGVNTGELFF
DNA: TGTGCCATCAGGGGGACAGGGGTTAACACCGGGGAGCTGTTTTTT

J: TRBJ1-2
V: TRBV29-1
D: NA
size: NA
CDR3: CSVEDNNRRSYGYTF
DNA: TGCAGCGTTGAAGATAATAACAGAAGATCCTATGGCTACACCTTC

J: TRBJ2-2
V: TRBV6-4
D: NA
size: many
CDR3: CASSEQGSTGELFF
DNA: TGTGCCAGCAGTGAACAGGGTAGCACCGGGGAGCTGTTTTTT

J: TRBJ1-6
V: TRBV5-1
D: TRBD1
size: many
CDR3: CASSQSGQGANSPLHF
DNA: TGCGCCAGCAGCCAGAGCGGACAGGGGGCGAATTCACCCCTCCACTTT

J: TRBJ2-7
V: TRBV20-1
D: NA
size: many
CDR3: CSAARYEQYF
DNA: TGCAGTGCGGCTCGCTACGAGCAGTACTTC